This T cell receptor (beta chain) was observed in a study of CD8+ T cells in alopecia areata. At the level of the study: For the treated group, dosing was oral tofacitinib at 5 to 10 mg twice daily. The study's findings and limits: Higher clonality was seen in lesional scalp than in normal scalp, especially in alopecia totalis/universalis.

The germline CDR1 and CDR2 sequences are SQVTM and ANQGSEA. The CDR3 runs to 12 residues. TCR sequencing used cDNA made by reverse transcription of extracted RNA. Some clones are missing from TCRdb's copy, which holds only in-frame ones; the method was immunoSEQ multiplex PCR. The sample lists about 190,000 clones, approximately 60% occurring once. Only a few counts were recorded for this clone. Its antigen is still unknown. Indicated treatment: oral pan-JAK inhibitor, 5-10 mg twice daily. Sampling of alopecia areata patients yielded lesional scalp punch biopsies as well as peripheral blood. It was from PBMCs that CD4+ and CD8+ T cells were sorted.

This sequence was found in a human donor with alopecia areata. The chain uses TRBV29-1 and TRBJ2-5; a weak D match, TRBD2 (6 bases). With the DNA end fitting TRBJ2-7 better, the J assignment may be wrong. This sample comprised CD4+ T cells sorted from blood, obtained at week 4, from a patient treated with tofacitinib. The CDR3 DNA is TGCAGCGTTGGGGGGACTTCCTACGAGCAGTACTTC. Translated, it gives CSVGGTSYEQYF.